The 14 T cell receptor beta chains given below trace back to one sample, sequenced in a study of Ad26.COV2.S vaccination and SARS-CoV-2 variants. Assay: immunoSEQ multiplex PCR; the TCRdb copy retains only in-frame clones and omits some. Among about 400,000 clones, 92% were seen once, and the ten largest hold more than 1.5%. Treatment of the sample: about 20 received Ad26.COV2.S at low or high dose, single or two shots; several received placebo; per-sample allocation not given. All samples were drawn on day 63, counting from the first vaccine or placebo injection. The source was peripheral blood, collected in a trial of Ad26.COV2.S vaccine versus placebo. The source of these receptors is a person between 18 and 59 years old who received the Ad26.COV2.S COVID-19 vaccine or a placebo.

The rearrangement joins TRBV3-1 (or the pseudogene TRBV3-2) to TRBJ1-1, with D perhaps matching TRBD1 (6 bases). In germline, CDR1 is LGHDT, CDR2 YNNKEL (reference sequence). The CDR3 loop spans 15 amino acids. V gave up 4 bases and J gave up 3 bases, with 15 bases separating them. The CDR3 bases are TGTGCCAGCAGCCCAAACCTCTACAGGGACACTGAAGCTTTCTTT. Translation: CASSPNLYRDTEAFF.

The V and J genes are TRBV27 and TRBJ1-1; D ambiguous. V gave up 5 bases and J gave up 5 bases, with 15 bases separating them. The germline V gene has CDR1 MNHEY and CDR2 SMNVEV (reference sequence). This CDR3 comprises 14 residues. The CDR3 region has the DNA TGTGCCAGCAGTCCCCTGGACCCGAGGACTGAAGCTTTCTTT. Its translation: CASSPLDPRTEAFF.

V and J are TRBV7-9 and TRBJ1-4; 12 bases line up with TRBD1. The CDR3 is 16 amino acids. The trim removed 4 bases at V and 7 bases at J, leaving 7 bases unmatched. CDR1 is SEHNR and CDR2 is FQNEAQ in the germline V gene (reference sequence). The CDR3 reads CASSSGQGALSEKLFF. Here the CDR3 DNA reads TGTGCCAGCAGCTCGGGACAGGGGGCGCTTTCTGAAAAACTGTTTTTT.

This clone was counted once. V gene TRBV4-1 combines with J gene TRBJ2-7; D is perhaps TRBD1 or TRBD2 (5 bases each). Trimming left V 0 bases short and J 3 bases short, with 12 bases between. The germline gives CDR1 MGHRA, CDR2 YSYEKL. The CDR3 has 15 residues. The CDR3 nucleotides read TGCGCCAGCAGCCAAGACCCGGGACCGCACTACGAGCAGTACTTC. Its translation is CASSQDPGPHYEQYF.

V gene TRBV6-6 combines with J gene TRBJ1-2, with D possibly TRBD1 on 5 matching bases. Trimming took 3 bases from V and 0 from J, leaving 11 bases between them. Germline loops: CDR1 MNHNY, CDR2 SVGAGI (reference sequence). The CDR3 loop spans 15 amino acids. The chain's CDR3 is CASSYDRQANYGYTF. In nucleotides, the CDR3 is TGTGCCAGCAGTTATGACAGACAAGCTAACTATGGCTACACCTTC.

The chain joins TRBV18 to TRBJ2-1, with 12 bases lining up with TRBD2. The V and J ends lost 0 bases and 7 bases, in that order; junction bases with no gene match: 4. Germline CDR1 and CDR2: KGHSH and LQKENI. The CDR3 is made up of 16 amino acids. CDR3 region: CASSPPLAGGPNEQFF. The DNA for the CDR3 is TGTGCCAGCTCACCACCACTAGCGGGGGGCCCTAATGAGCAGTTCTTC.

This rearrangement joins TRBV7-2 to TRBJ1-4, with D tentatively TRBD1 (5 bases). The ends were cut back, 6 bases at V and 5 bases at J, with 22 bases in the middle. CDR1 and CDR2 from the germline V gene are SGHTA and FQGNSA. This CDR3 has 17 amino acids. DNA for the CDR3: TGTGCCAGCAGGCATAGTGACCGCCGGGACGGAAATGAAAAACTGTTTTTT. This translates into CASRHSDRRDGNEKLFF. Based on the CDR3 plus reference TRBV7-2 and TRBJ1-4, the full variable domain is GAGVSQSPSNKVTEKGKDVELRCDPISGHTALYWYRQSLGQGLEFLIYFQGNSAPDKSGLPSDRFSAERTGGSVSTLTIQRTQQEDSAVYLCASRHSDRRDGNEKLFFGSGTQLSVL.

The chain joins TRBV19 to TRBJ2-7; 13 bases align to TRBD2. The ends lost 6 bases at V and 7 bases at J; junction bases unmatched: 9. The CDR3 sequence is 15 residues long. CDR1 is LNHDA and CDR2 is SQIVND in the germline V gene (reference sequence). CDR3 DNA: TGTGCCAGTAGCCGGACTAGCGGGGGAATCGAGGAGCAGTACTTC. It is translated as CASSRTSGGIEEQYF.

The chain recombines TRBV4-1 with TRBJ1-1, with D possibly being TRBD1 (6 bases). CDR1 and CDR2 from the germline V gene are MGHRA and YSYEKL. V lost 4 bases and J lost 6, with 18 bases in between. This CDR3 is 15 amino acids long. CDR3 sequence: CASSRQTGNRAEAFF. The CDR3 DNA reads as TGCGCCAGCAGCCGCCAAACGGGGAACAGGGCTGAAGCTTTCTTT.

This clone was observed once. CDR3 sequence reads: CASSQGPLSVGGELFF. The CDR3 DNA sequence: TGTGCCAGCAGCCAAGGCCCTTTGAGTGTGGGCGGGGAGCTGTTTTTT. J is TRBJ2-2 and V is TRBV3-1 (or the pseudogene TRBV3-2); D not certain. Trimming removed 1 base at V and 7 bases at J, with 16 bases between. The germline CDR1 and CDR2 sequences are LGHDT and YNNKEL (reference sequence). The CDR3 is made up of 16 amino acids.

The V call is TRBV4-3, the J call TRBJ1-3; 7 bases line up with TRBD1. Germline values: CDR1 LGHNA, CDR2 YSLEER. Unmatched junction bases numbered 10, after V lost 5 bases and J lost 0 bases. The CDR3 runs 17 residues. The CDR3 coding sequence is TGCGCCAGCAGCAGAAACAGGGGAGTCAACTCTGGAAACACCATATATTTT. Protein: CASSRNRGVNSGNTIYF.

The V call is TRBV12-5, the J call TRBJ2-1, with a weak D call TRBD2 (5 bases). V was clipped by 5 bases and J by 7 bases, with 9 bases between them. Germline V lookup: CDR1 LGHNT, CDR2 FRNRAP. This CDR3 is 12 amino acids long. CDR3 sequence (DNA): TGTGCTAGTGGTACCACGGGGAATGAGCAGTTCTTC. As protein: CASGTTGNEQFF.

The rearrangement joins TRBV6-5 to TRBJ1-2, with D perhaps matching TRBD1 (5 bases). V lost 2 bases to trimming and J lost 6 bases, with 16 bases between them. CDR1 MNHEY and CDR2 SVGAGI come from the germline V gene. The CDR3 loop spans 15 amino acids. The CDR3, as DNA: TGTGCCAGCAGTTACACCCCGGGCAGGGTAAATGGCTACACCTTC. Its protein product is CASSYTPGRVNGYTF.

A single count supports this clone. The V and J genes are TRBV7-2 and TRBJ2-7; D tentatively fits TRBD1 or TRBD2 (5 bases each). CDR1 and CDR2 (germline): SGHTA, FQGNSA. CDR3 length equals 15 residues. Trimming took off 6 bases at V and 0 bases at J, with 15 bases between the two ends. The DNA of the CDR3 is TGTGCCAGCAGGCCCAGCCGGGACCACTCCTACGAGCAGTACTTC. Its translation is CASRPSRDHSYEQYF.